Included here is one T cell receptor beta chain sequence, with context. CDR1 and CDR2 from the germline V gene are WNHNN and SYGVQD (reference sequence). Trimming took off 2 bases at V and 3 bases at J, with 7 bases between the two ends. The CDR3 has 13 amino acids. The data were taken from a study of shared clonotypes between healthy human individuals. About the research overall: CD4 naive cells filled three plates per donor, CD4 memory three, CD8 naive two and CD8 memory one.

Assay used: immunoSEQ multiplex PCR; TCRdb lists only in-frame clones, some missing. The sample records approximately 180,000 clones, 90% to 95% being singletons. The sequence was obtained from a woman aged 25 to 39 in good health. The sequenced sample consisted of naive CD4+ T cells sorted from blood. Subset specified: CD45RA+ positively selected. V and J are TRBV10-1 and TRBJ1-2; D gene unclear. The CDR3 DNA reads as TGCGCCAGCAGTGAGACAGCCGACTATGGCTACACCTTC. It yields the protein CASSETADYGYTF.